This TCR beta chain came from a study of tumor and adjacent non-tumor tissue in lung cancer. This CDR3 comprises 12 residues. Trimming took off 5 bases at V and 11 bases at J, with 17 bases between the two ends. Looked up from germline, CDR1 is SQVTM and CDR2 is ANQGSEA. This sample's RNA came from whole unsorted tissue. Distant lung tissue was collected more than 3 cm away from the tumor edge. Three rounds of nested PCR, following a modified ARM-PCR protocol, produced the TCRbeta library. TCRdb re-derived calls from the multiplex PCR reads in MiXCR, one entry per CDR3 protein. Among fewer than 75,000 distinct CDR3 sequences listed, 76% were seen once.

The TCR originated in a man aged 55 to 70 with non-small cell lung cancer. The specimen was distant non-tumor lung tissue. The V call is TRBV29-1, the J call TRBJ2-3; D uncertain. In DNA form, the CDR3 reads TGCAGCGTTATCCGATCCACATATATGCAGTATTTT. This sequence encodes CSVIRSTYMQYF.